This passage covers 22 T cell receptor beta chains from one sample sequenced in a study of OX40 agonist ivuxolimab in advanced cancers. Only in-frame clones appear in the TCRdb table, and some are missing; sequencing was by immunoSEQ multiplex PCR. The sample contains 40,000 or so clones, 87% of which appear only once. This specimen consisted of CD4+ or CD8+ T cells sorted from blood, obtained in a trial of the OX40 agonist ivuxolimab. Every receptor here comes from an adult with an advanced solid tumor such as melanoma, head and neck, liver or kidney cancer.

This clone was found once. The chain uses TRBV4-1 and TRBJ1-4; maybe TRBD1 (5 bases). CDR1 is MGHRA and CDR2 is YSYEKL in the germline V gene. Deletions cut 4 bases from V and 5 bases from J, with 14 bases between. The CDR3 length is 15 residues. The CDR3 DNA is TGCGCCAGCAGCCCCCAGGGTAGGAGGAATGAAAAACTGTTTTTT. It specifies CASSPQGRRNEKLFF.

The chain couples TRBV2 to TRBJ2-1; TRBD2 agrees at 9 bases. This CDR3 is built from 16 residues. The trim removed 6 bases at V and 9 bases at J, leaving 15 bases unmatched. Germline V gives CDR1 SNHLY, CDR2 FYNNEI. The CDR3 bases are TGTGCCAGCAGCAAGACTAGCGGAGGGAATGGGCGTGAGCAGTTCTTC. Its protein is CASSKTSGGNGREQFF. Using reference TRBV2 and TRBJ2-1 for the parts outside the CDR3, the full variable domain is EPEVTQTPSHQVTQMGQEVILRCVPISNHLYFYWYRQILGQKVEFLVSFYNNEISEKSEIFDDQFSVERPDGSNFTLKIRSTKLEDSAMYFCASSKTSGGNGREQFFGPGTRLTVL.

In this sample, this clone turned up once. Written as DNA, the CDR3 is TGTGCCAGCCGGACTAGCGGGAGGGGCTATACGCAGTATTTT. Protein: CASRTSGRGYTQYF. The J gene is TRBJ2-3, the V gene TRBV6-1; 15 bases align to TRBD2. The germline V gene has CDR1 MNHNS and CDR2 SASEGT. Trimming cost V 8 bases and J 7 bases; bases outside gene matches: 4. The CDR3 runs to 14 residues.

This CDR3 reads CASINGGENEQFF. DNA for the CDR3: TGTGCCAGCATCAATGGGGGGGAAAATGAGCAGTTCTTC. This chain joins TRBV28 and TRBJ2-1; 7 bases are shared with TRBD2. Looked up from germline, CDR1 is MDHEN and CDR2 is SYDVKM. V was clipped by 7 bases and J by 7 bases; unmatched bases: 7. CDR3 length: 13 amino acids.

This clone was seen once. This chain uses TRBV15 with TRBJ1-2; tentatively, D is TRBD1 (5 bases). V was pared by 0 bases and J by 8 bases, with 10 bases between. In germline, CDR1 is LNHNV, CDR2 YYDKDF (reference sequence). This CDR3 is built from 13 residues. The CDR3 DNA reads TGTGCCACCAGCAGAGAGGGGCAACGGGGCTACACCTTC. This translates into CATSREGQRGYTF. Drawing the rest from reference TRBV15 and TRBJ1-2, the complete variable domain is DAMVIQNPRYQVTQFGKPVTLSCSQTLNHNVMYWYQQKSSQAPKLLFHYYDKDFNNEADTPDNFQSRRPNTSFCFLDIRSPGLGDTAMYLCATSREGQRGYTFGSGTRLTVV.

V usage is TRBV9 and J usage is TRBJ2-2, with 7 bases aligning to TRBD2. Germline CDR1 SGDLS, CDR2 YYNGEE. The V segment lost 5 bases and the J segment 1 base; nucleotides outside the gene matches: 5. CDR3 size: 15 residues. As DNA, the CDR3 is TGTGCCAGCAGAGCGGGACTCAGGAACACCGGGGAGCTGTTTTTT. Residues: CASRAGLRNTGELFF.

This rearrangement joins TRBV4-1 to TRBJ1-6, with 7 bases identical to TRBD1. Per the germline V gene, CDR1 is MGHRA and CDR2 is YSYEKL. The CDR3 covers 15 residues. The trim removed 3 bases at V and 7 bases at J, leaving 6 bases unmatched. The CDR3 region has the DNA TGCGCCAGCAGCCAGGCGGGACAGCAAAATTCACCCCTCCACTTT. It codes for CASSQAGQQNSPLHF.

The chain joins TRBV6-1 to TRBJ2-7, with TRBD1 matching 10 bases. The CDR3 runs 13 residues. Looked up from germline, CDR1 is MNHNS and CDR2 is SASEGT. V shed 6 bases, J shed 3 bases, and the junction held 2 bases outside the gene matches. As DNA, the CDR3 is TGTGCCAGCAGGGGGGACAGGGGCTACGAGCAGTACTTC. It specifies CASRGDRGYEQYF.

This chain uses TRBV4-1 with TRBJ2-7, with 10 nucleotides matching TRBD2. After removal of 5 bases from V and 6 bases from J, the junction contained 10 bases not matched to a gene. This CDR3 contains 15 residues. Germline CDR1 is MGHRA and CDR2 is YSYEKL. CDR3 sequence: CASSFLAGASGEQYF. DNA of the CDR3: TGCGCCAGCAGCTTTCTAGCGGGAGCTTCCGGCGAGCAGTACTTC.

The V and J genes are TRBV5-1 and TRBJ2-5; D unresolved. The germline V gene encodes CDR1 SGHRS and CDR2 YFSETQ. Between the trimmed V and J ends, which lost 3 bases and 2 bases, there was a span of 17 bases. The CDR3 is 16 amino acids. CDR3 sequence: CASSYALPGEQETQYF. The CDR3 DNA follows: TGCGCCAGCAGCTATGCCTTACCGGGCGAGCAAGAGACCCAGTACTTC.

The sample holds a few counts of this clone. The CDR3 is CASSPGQGIDEQYF. Here the CDR3 DNA reads TGCGCCAGCAGCCCGGGACAGGGGATCGACGAGCAGTACTTC. J is TRBJ2-7 and V is TRBV10-1, with 10 nucleotides matching TRBD1. CDR1 is WNHNN and CDR2 is SYGVQD in the germline V gene (reference sequence). The ends lost 6 bases at V and 5 bases at J; junction bases unmatched: 7. The CDR3 spans 14 residues.

This rearrangement joins TRBV14 to TRBJ2-2; 15 positions agree with TRBD2. Looked up from germline, CDR1 is SGHDN and CDR2 is FVKESK. V trimming: 4 bases; J trimming: 4 bases; junction bases outside the gene matches: 1. The CDR3 length is 16 residues. The DNA for the CDR3 is TGTGCCAGCAGCCTGGGACTAGCGGGAGGCACCGGGGAGCTGTTTTTT. It yields the protein CASSLGLAGGTGELFF.

This clone has just a few counts. The V and J genes are TRBV19 and TRBJ1-5; 7 nucleotides line up with TRBD1. The CDR3 has 16 residues. Germline CDR1 reads LNHDA; CDR2 reads SQIVND (reference sequence). Germline trimming cut 5 bases from V and 1 base from J; bases unmatched to any gene: 8. CDR3 region: CASSPTGLGSNQPQHF. In DNA, the CDR3 is TGTGCCAGTAGTCCGACAGGGCTTGGCAGCAATCAGCCCCAGCATTTT.

This chain connects TRBV7-9 to TRBJ2-3; 7 nucleotides align to TRBD2. This CDR3 contains 14 residues. Germline V gene sequence: CDR1 SEHNR, CDR2 FQNEAQ (reference sequence). V shed 3 bases and J 2 bases; nucleotides not matched to a gene: 2. This chain's CDR3 is CASSLAGATDTQYF. The CDR3 DNA reads as TGTGCCAGCAGCTTGGCGGGAGCCACAGATACGCAGTATTTT.

The V and J genes are TRBV6-6 and TRBJ2-7; tentatively, D is TRBD1 or TRBD2 (6 bases each). V was shortened by 6 bases and J by 10 bases, with 16 bases between the two germline ends. The germline gives CDR1 MNHNY, CDR2 SVGAGI (reference sequence). The CDR3 totals 12 residues. The CDR3 loop is CASRGGKGSQYF. CDR3 DNA sequence: TGTGCCAGCAGGGGGGGCAAAGGGTCCCAGTACTTC.

The V call is TRBV19, the J call TRBJ1-5; D is unresolved. The CDR3 consists of 12 residues. The V gene lost 3 bases and the J gene lost 9 bases, with 9 bases spanning the gap. Germline V gene lookup returns CDR1 LNHDA and CDR2 SQIVND (reference sequence). The chain's CDR3 is CASSIRGRPQHF. The CDR3 nucleotides are TGTGCCAGTAGTATTCGCGGGAGGCCCCAGCATTTT.

CDR3 nucleotides: TGTGCCAGCAGCTACGGGGAGCGAAATGAGCAGTTCTTC. Amino acids: CASSYGERNEQFF. V usage is TRBV2 and J usage is TRBJ2-1, with D tentatively TRBD2 (5 bases). Germline CDR1 and CDR2: SNHLY and FYNNEI. This CDR3 spans 13 amino acids. V lost 6 bases and J lost 7, with 13 bases in between.

This chain connects TRBV6-5 to TRBJ1-2; TRBD1 might be the D (5 bases). The CDR3 sequence is 11 residues long. Trimming took off 8 bases at V and 4 bases at J, with 8 bases between the two ends. Germline loops: CDR1 MNHEY, CDR2 SVGAGI. This CDR3 is CASGGSYGYTF. Written as DNA, the CDR3 is TGTGCCAGCGGGGGAAGCTATGGCTACACCTTC.

V usage is TRBV28 and J usage is TRBJ2-5, with 9 bases fitting TRBD1. The end of the DNA aligns better with TRBJ2-7, so the J call may be wrong. Germline CDR1 and CDR2: MDHEN and SYDVKM. The CDR3 is 13 residues long. The CDR3 loop reads CASSTGQGDEQYF. As DNA, the CDR3 is TGTGCCAGCAGTACGGGACAGGGCGACGAGCAGTACTTC.

The V and J genes are TRBV6-4 and TRBJ1-4; 8 nucleotides align to TRBD1. This CDR3 is 15 amino acids long. Germline V gives CDR1 MRHNA, CDR2 SNTAGT. The V and J ends lost 2 bases and 4 bases, in that order; junction bases with no gene match: 3. In DNA, the CDR3 is TGTGCCAGCAGTGACGGACAGGGTGGTAATGAAAAACTGTTTTTT. It is translated as CASSDGQGGNEKLFF.

The chain employs TRBV7-6 and TRBJ2-3; no definite D call. In germline, CDR1 is SGHVS, CDR2 FNYEAQ. The V gene lost 2 bases and the J gene lost 2 bases, with 2 bases spanning the gap. There are 12 residues in the CDR3. The CDR3 is CASSLSTDTQYF. In nucleotides, the CDR3 is TGTGCCAGCAGCTTATCCACAGATACGCAGTATTTT.

The rearrangement joins TRBV7-2 to TRBJ2-1; tentative D call: TRBD2 (6 bases). The germline CDR1 and CDR2 sequences are SGHTA and FQGNSA. Trimming took 5 bases from V and 1 from J, leaving 9 bases between them. CDR3 length: 14 amino acids. The CDR3 bases are TGTGCCAGCAGCCTCGGGGGTTCCTACAATGAGCAGTTCTTC. It encodes CASSLGGSYNEQFF. The whole variable domain, remainder taken from reference TRBV7-2 and TRBJ2-1, is GAGVSQSPSNKVTEKGKDVELRCDPISGHTALYWYRQSLGQGLEFLIYFQGNSAPDKSGLPSDRFSAERTGGSVSTLTIQRTQQEDSAVYLCASSLGGSYNEQFFGPGTRLTVL.